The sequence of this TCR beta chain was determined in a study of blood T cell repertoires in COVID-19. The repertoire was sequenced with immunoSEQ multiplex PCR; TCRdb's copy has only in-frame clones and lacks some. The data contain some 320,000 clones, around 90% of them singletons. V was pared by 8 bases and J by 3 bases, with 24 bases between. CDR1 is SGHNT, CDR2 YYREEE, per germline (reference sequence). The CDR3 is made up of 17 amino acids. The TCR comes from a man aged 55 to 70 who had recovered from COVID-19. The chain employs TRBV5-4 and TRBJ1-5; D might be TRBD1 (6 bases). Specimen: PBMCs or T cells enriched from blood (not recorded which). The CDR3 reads CARPRGADSRLNQPQHF. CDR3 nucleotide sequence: TGTGCCAGACCTCGCGGAGCGGACAGCAGACTCAATCAGCCCCAGCATTTT.